Described below is a single T cell receptor beta chain sequence and its context. This entry belongs to a study of immune evolution from preneoplasia to lung adenocarcinoma. The germline V and J ends were trimmed by 7 bases and 4 bases, with 11 bases remaining between them. This CDR3 is built from 13 residues. The germline V gene encodes CDR1 SNHLY and CDR2 FYNNEI. Histologic diagnosis was independently verified by two lung pathologists. Sequencing was performed with immunoSEQ multiplex PCR; in TCRdb, only in-frame clones are kept and a portion is missing. Found here are around 10,000 clones, 65% to 90% of them singletons; the top ten hold roughly 3.5%.

This receptor was taken from a person aged 65-85 years with lung adenocarcinoma. Sequenced: FFPE minimally invasive lung adenocarcinoma tissue. This chain links TRBV2 with TRBJ1-5; no firm D call. The CDR3 bases are TGTGCCAGCATCCGGACTATAAATCAGCCCCAGCATTTT. This translates into CASIRTINQPQHF.